This T cell receptor beta chain is from a study of blood T cell repertoires in COVID-19. Turning to the study itself: In each case, the material was cDNA or gDNA derived from T cells, B-cell-depleted T cells, or PBMCs.

Assay: immunoSEQ multiplex PCR; the TCRdb copy retains only in-frame clones and omits some. The sample holds 200,000 to 250,000 clones, about 90% seen once. Germline V lookup: CDR1 MNHEY, CDR2 SVGEGT. J was trimmed by 6 bases and V by 6 bases; bases with no gene match: 10. This CDR3 contains 14 residues. V gene TRBV6-2 or TRBV6-3 combines with J gene TRBJ2-5, with 7 bases lining up with TRBD1. The source material was peripheral blood. The sequence came from a man in his late teens or twenties with active or convalescent COVID-19. CDR3 bases: TGTGCCAGCAGCCCGACAGGGCCGAGGAAGACCCAGTACTTC. This encodes CASSPTGPRKTQYF.